These 20 T cell receptor beta chains originate from one sample sequenced in a study of Ad26.COV2.S vaccination and SARS-CoV-2 variants. Sample treatment: around 19 received Ad26.COV2.S at low or high dose, single or two shots; about 5 received placebo; per-sample allocation not given. Samples analyzed were those drawn on day 63 after the first vaccine or placebo injection. Assay used: immunoSEQ multiplex PCR; TCRdb lists only in-frame clones, some missing. The sample has hundreds of thousands of clones, 80% to 90% seen once. The material was peripheral blood, obtained in a trial of Ad26.COV2.S vaccine versus placebo. The source of these receptors is a person between 18 and 59 years old who received the Ad26.COV2.S COVID-19 vaccine or a placebo.

This sequence joins TRBV11-2 and TRBJ2-7, with D perhaps TRBD2 (5 bases). The CDR3 runs 15 residues. In germline, CDR1 is SGHAT, CDR2 FQNNGV. The ends were cut back, 5 bases at V and 5 bases at J, with 19 bases in the middle. CDR3 bases: TGTGCCAGCAGCGTCAGACACGCGGGCTACGACGAGCAGTACTTC. Translation: CASSVRHAGYDEQYF. The full variable domain, completed using reference TRBV11-2 and TRBJ2-7, is EAGVAQSPRYKIIEKRQSVAFWCNPISGHATLYWYQQILGQGPKLLIQFQNNGVVDDSQLPKDRFSAERLKGVDSTLKIQPAKLEDSAVYLCASSVRHAGYDEQYFGPGTRLTVT.

This rearrangement joins TRBV9 to TRBJ2-7, with 8 bases fitting TRBD1. With V trimmed by 4 bases and J by 2 bases, 8 bases remained unmatched. The CDR3 has 15 residues. The germline CDR1 and CDR2 sequences are SGDLS and YYNGEE. CDR3 residues: CASSPHDRGPYEQYF. CDR3 nucleotide sequence: TGTGCCAGCAGCCCCCATGACAGGGGTCCCTACGAGCAGTACTTC.

This chain joins TRBV18 and TRBJ1-5, with D perhaps TRBD1 (5 bases). Germline assignment: CDR1 KGHSH and CDR2 LQKENI. The CDR3 runs 17 residues. Trimming removed 0 bases from V and 3 bases from J, with 15 bases in between. The CDR3 DNA follows: TGTGCCAGCTCACCACCAAACGCTCAGGGACCCAATCAGCCCCAGCATTTT. Encoded protein: CASSPPNAQGPNQPQHF.

The chain is built from TRBV11-2 and TRBJ2-1; 7 nucleotides agree with TRBD2. The trim removed 2 bases at V and 9 bases at J, leaving 7 bases unmatched. The V gene's germline CDR1 is SGHAT and CDR2 FQNNGV. The CDR3 contains 14 residues. The CDR3: CASSLYERDREQFF. In DNA, the CDR3 is TGTGCCAGCAGCTTATACGAGCGGGATCGTGAGCAGTTCTTC.

V is TRBV10-3 and J is TRBJ2-7; D may match TRBD1 or TRBD2 (5 bases each). This CDR3 region has 14 residues. V dropped 5 bases and J dropped 7 bases, with 18 bases sitting between them. Germline assignment: CDR1 ENHRY and CDR2 SYGVKD. This CDR3 reads CAISSPQGAGEQYF. CDR3 DNA: TGTGCCATCAGTTCACCTCAGGGAGCAGGGGAGCAGTACTTC.

The rearrangement joins TRBV30 to TRBJ1-1; 8 bases line up with TRBD1. CDR3 size: 13 residues. Germline V gene lookup returns CDR1 GTSNPN and CDR2 SVGIG (reference sequence). With V trimmed by 2 bases and J by 6 bases, 5 bases remained unmatched. CDR3 bases: TGTGCCTGGAGTCAGGGGGCTTTCGCTGAAGCTTTCTTT. This translates into CAWSQGAFAEAFF. Full variable domain (remainder filled in from reference TRBV30 and TRBJ1-1): SQTIHQWPATLVQPVGSPLSLECTVEGTSNPNLYWYRQAAGRGLQLLFYSVGIGQISSEVPQNLSASRPQDRQFILSSKKLLLSDSGFYLCAWSQGAFAEAFFGQGTRLTVV.

This clone was seen only a few times. V gene TRBV7-3 combines with J gene TRBJ2-1, with D possibly being TRBD2 (5 bases). The CDR3 consists of 13 residues. CDR1 and CDR2 from the germline V gene are SGHTA and FQGTGA. V lost 8 bases to trimming and J lost 7 bases, with 15 bases between them. The CDR3 here is CASGPGRGNEQFF. CDR3 in DNA: TGTGCCAGCGGCCCGGGCCGAGGGAATGAGCAGTTCTTC. Drawing the rest from reference TRBV7-3 and TRBJ2-1, the complete variable domain is GAGVSQTPSNKVTEKGKYVELRCDPISGHTALYWYRQSLGQGPEFLIYFQGTGAADDSGLPNDRFFAVRPEGSVSTLKIQRTERGDSAVYLCASGPGRGNEQFFGPGTRLTVL.

V gene TRBV7-9 combines with J gene TRBJ1-6; TRBD1 might be the D (5 bases). This CDR3 comprises 14 residues. Trimming cost V 5 bases and J 10 bases, with 15 bases left between them. CDR1 is SEHNR, CDR2 FQNEAQ, per germline (reference sequence). CDR3 residues: CASSPGDKGSPLHF. CDR3 in DNA: TGTGCCAGCAGCCCCGGCGACAAGGGGTCACCCCTCCACTTT.

V and J are TRBV6-6 and TRBJ1-6; 9 nucleotides line up with TRBD1. Looked up from germline, CDR1 is MNHNY and CDR2 is SVGAGI (reference sequence). Germline trimming cut 4 bases from V and 12 bases from J; bases unmatched to any gene: 10. The CDR3 covers 15 residues. Here the CDR3 DNA reads TGTGCCAGCAGTTCCTCCACAGGGGGCTTTGAACCCCTCCACTTT. Translated: CASSSSTGGFEPLHF.

The chain recombines TRBV4-2 with TRBJ1-5; D perhaps matches TRBD1 (6 bases). CDR1 LGHNA and CDR2 YNFKEQ come from the germline V gene. The CDR3 runs 16 residues. Trimming took off 1 base at V and 0 bases at J, with 10 bases between the two ends. The CDR3 reads CASSQADRGSNQPQHF. CDR3 bases: TGTGCCAGCAGCCAAGCGGACAGAGGTAGCAATCAGCCCCAGCATTTT.

The chain is built from TRBV5-1 and TRBJ2-5; D is uncertain. Germline V gene data show CDR1 as SGHRS and CDR2 as YFSETQ. V was trimmed by 6 bases and J by 5 bases, leaving 8 bases between them. CDR3 length: 11 amino acids. The CDR3 DNA reads TGCGCCAGCAAGCAAGGGGAGACCCAGTACTTC. Its protein product is CASKQGETQYF.

The rearrangement links TRBV30 to TRBJ1-2, with 11 nucleotides matching TRBD1. Looked up from germline, CDR1 is GTSNPN and CDR2 is SVGIG (reference sequence). The CDR3 runs 14 residues. The trim removed 1 base at V and 8 bases at J, leaving 6 bases unmatched. The CDR3 DNA sequence: TGTGCCTGGAGTGAGGGGACAGGGGGTGTCGGCTACACCTTC. Encoded protein: CAWSEGTGGVGYTF.

This CDR3 is CASSNGAGTSQPQHF. CDR3 sequence (DNA): TGTGCCAGCAGCAACGGGGCGGGAACTAGTCAGCCCCAGCATTTT. This sequence joins TRBV6-6 and TRBJ1-5; D possibly corresponds to TRBD1 (5 bases). CDR1 MNHNY and CDR2 SVGAGI come from the germline V gene (reference sequence). The CDR3 loop spans 15 amino acids. V dropped 6 bases and J dropped 6 bases, with 18 bases sitting between them.

This chain links TRBV12-3 or TRBV12-4 with TRBJ1-3, with a possible D match to TRBD1 (6 bases). Trimming cost V 6 bases and J 4 bases, with 7 bases left between them. The CDR3 covers 12 residues. CDR3 DNA sequence: TGTGCCAGCAGCGACAGGGGAAACACCATATATTTT. Its protein is CASSDRGNTIYF.

This clone was detected only once. J is TRBJ2-7 and V is TRBV3-1 (or the pseudogene TRBV3-2); a weak D match, TRBD2 (6 bases). V was shortened by 5 bases and J by 0 bases, with 17 bases between the two germline ends. CDR3 length: 16 residues. In germline, CDR1 is LGHDT, CDR2 YNNKEL (reference sequence). The DNA of the CDR3 is TGTGCCAGCAGCGGTCCCGGGAGCGGTCCCTCCTACGAGCAGTACTTC. This sequence encodes CASSGPGSGPSYEQYF.

V gene TRBV4-2 combines with J gene TRBJ1-1; D is ambiguous. Germline values: CDR1 LGHNA, CDR2 YNFKEQ. The CDR3 has 13 amino acids. The V end was cut by 2 bases, the J end by 5 bases, with 9 bases between. This CDR3 reads CASSQSGWTEAFF. The CDR3 coding sequence is TGTGCCAGCAGCCAAAGCGGGTGGACTGAAGCTTTCTTT.

The rearrangement joins TRBV7-8 to TRBJ2-3; weak D call: TRBD2 (5 bases). The germline V gene encodes CDR1 SGHVS and CDR2 FQNEAQ. The length of the CDR3 is 14 residues. Trimming left V 5 bases short and J 2 bases short, with 11 bases between. In DNA form, the CDR3 reads TGTGCCAGCAGCCCCCGGACTCCCACAGATACGCAGTATTTT. Translating gives CASSPRTPTDTQYF.

The chain recombines TRBV19 with TRBJ1-1, with D uncertain. This CDR3 spans 16 amino acids. V lost 4 bases and J lost 3, with 18 bases in between. Per germline, CDR1 LNHDA and CDR2 SQIVND (reference sequence). The CDR3 sequence is CASSSPNTPWDTEAFF. The CDR3 DNA reads as TGTGCCAGTAGTAGCCCCAACACCCCTTGGGACACTGAAGCTTTCTTT. The full variable domain, its missing parts supplied by reference TRBV19 and TRBJ1-1, is DGGITQSPKYLFRKEGQNVTLSCEQNLNHDAMYWYRQDPGQGLRLIYYSQIVNDFQKGDIAEGYSVSREKKESFPLTVTSAQKNPTAFYLCASSSPNTPWDTEAFFGQGTRLTVV.

This rearrangement joins TRBV5-1 to TRBJ1-2; D remains ambiguous. The germline CDR1 and CDR2 sequences are SGHRS and YFSETQ. The CDR3 length is 14 residues. Trimming took off 3 bases at V and 2 bases at J, with 11 bases between the two ends. This CDR3 is CASSSGRGNYGYTF. The CDR3 bases are TGCGCCAGCAGCTCGGGAAGAGGGAACTATGGCTACACCTTC.

V is TRBV2 and J is TRBJ1-1; possible D gene TRBD1, 5 bases. With 4 bases removed from V and 8 bases from J, the gap between germline ends came to 14 bases. The CDR3 extends over 13 amino acids. From germline, CDR1 is SNHLY and CDR2 FYNNEI. CDR3 nucleotides: TGTGCCAGCAGTGTGGTACAGGCGATAGAAGCTTTCTTT. Protein sequence: CASSVVQAIEAFF.